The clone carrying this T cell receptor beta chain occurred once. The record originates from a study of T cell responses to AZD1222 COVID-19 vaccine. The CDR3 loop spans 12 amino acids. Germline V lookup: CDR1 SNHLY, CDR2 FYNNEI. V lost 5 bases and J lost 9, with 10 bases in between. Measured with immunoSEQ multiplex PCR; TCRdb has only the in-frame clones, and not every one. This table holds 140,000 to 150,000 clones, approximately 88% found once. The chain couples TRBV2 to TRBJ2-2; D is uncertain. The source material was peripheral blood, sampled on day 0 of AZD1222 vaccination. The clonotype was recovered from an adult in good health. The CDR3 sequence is CASSYLNWELFF. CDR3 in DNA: TGTGCCAGCAGTTATTTAAACTGGGAGCTGTTTTTT.